Shown below are 24 T cell receptor beta chains from a single sample sequenced in a study of blood T cell repertoires in COVID-19. Repertoires were generated with immunoSEQ multiplex PCR, while TCRdb's copy carries only in-frame clones and drops some. The top ten clones hold about a third of a sample with roughly 84,000 clones, just under 80% of them seen once. Sample: peripheral blood. The receptors derive from a man in his 60s with COVID-19, enrolled during active disease.

This clone was detected only once. CDR3 DNA sequence: TGTGCCAGTAGTATACAGGGATCAGGGCAGCCCCAGCATTTT. This sequence encodes CASSIQGSGQPQHF. The chain is built from TRBV19 and TRBJ1-5; D is possibly TRBD1 (5 bases). Germline assignment: CDR1 LNHDA and CDR2 SQIVND (reference sequence). The CDR3 extends over 14 amino acids. Trimming cost V 2 bases and J 7 bases, with 12 bases left between them.

The chain uses TRBV3-1 (or the pseudogene TRBV3-2) and TRBJ2-7; D unclear. V was shortened by 1 base and J by 1 base, with 5 bases between the two germline ends. CDR1 is LGHDT, CDR2 YNNKEL, per germline (reference sequence). The CDR3 runs 13 residues. CDR3 in DNA: TGTGCCAGCAGCCAAGGCGATTCCTACGAGCAGTACTTC. Encoded protein: CASSQGDSYEQYF.

The V gene is TRBV30, the J gene TRBJ2-1, with a weak D call TRBD2 (6 bases). The CDR3 sequence is 17 residues long. Germline loops: CDR1 GTSNPN, CDR2 SVGIG (reference sequence). Deletions cut 5 bases from V and 4 bases from J, with 24 bases between. CDR3 in DNA: TGTGCCTGGGGCCGGGGAGTGGGCGGGATGGGGTACAATGAGCAGTTCTTC. This translates into CAWGRGVGGMGYNEQFF. The complete variable domain, with remaining parts taken from reference TRBV30 and TRBJ2-1, reads SQTIHQWPATLVQPVGSPLSLECTVEGTSNPNLYWYRQAAGRGLQLLFYSVGIGQISSEVPQNLSASRPQDRQFILSSKKLLLSDSGFYLCAWGRGVGGMGYNEQFFGPGTRLTVL.

The chain recombines TRBV9 with TRBJ2-1; 10 bases are shared with TRBD2. CDR1 and CDR2 from the germline V gene are SGDLS and YYNGEE. The CDR3 spans 16 residues. The V gene end was trimmed by 4 bases and the J gene end by 2 bases; junction bases not matched to a gene: 6. The CDR3 region is CASSYGLAVTYNEQFF. In nucleotides, the CDR3 is TGTGCCAGCAGCTATGGACTAGCGGTGACCTACAATGAGCAGTTCTTC. The entire variable domain, with the rest obtained from reference TRBV9 and TRBJ2-1, is as follows: DSGVTQTPKHLITATGQRVTLRCSPRSGDLSVYWYQQSLDQGLQFLIQYYNGEERAKGNILERFSAQQFPDLHSELNLSSLELGDSALYFCASSYGLAVTYNEQFFGPGTRLTVL.

V gene TRBV5-1 combines with J gene TRBJ2-3, with 8 bases that match TRBD1. Germline V gene data show CDR1 as SGHRS and CDR2 as YFSETQ. Losses at the gene ends were 2 bases for V and 4 bases for J; bases not matched to a gene: 3. The CDR3 length is 14 residues. The CDR3 region has the DNA TGCGCCAGCAGCTTCAGGGGGCCGGCAGATACGCAGTATTTT. Its translation is CASSFRGPADTQYF.

CDR3 region: CAMPRTSGRASPTDTQYF. DNA for the CDR3: TGTGCCATGCCTCGGACTAGCGGGAGGGCCAGTCCAACAGATACGCAGTATTTT. The chain combines TRBV21-1 with TRBJ2-3; TRBD2 is the table's D call, not checked against the DNA. TRBV21-1 is a pseudogene. This CDR3 region has 18 residues.

This clone was detected only once. The chain carries TRBV5-1 and TRBJ2-5; TRBD2 matches 8 bases. With 2 bases clipped from V and 4 bases from J, the junction kept 10 bases outside the gene matches. There are 16 residues in the CDR3. The V gene's germline CDR1 is SGHRS and CDR2 YFSETQ. CDR3 loop: CASSLISGASGETQYF. As DNA, the CDR3 is TGCGCCAGCAGCTTAATTAGCGGGGCGTCCGGAGAGACCCAGTACTTC.

The CDR3 reads CASSPTNFDTEAFF. CDR3 bases: TGTGCCAGCAGCCCGACAAATTTCGACACTGAAGCTTTCTTT. This chain connects TRBV5-8 to TRBJ1-1, with unresolved D. Between the trimmed V and J ends, which lost 4 bases and 3 bases, there was a span of 13 bases. Germline assignment: CDR1 SGHTS and CDR2 YDEGEE. The CDR3 has 14 residues.

CDR3 bases: TGTGCCAGCAGTGAAAACAGGCGGGGGGATACGCAGTATTTT. This gives the protein CASSENRRGDTQYF. This chain links TRBV2 with TRBJ2-3; 7 bases align to TRBD2. Per the germline V gene, CDR1 is SNHLY and CDR2 is FYNNEI. Trimming removed 2 bases from V and 6 bases from J; junction bases left unmatched: 5. CDR3 size: 14 residues.

This chain uses TRBV9 with TRBJ2-7, with TRBD1 matching 7 bases. V trimming: 0 bases; J trimming: 4 bases; junction bases outside the gene matches: 16. The germline CDR1 and CDR2 sequences are SGDLS and YYNGEE. The CDR3 is 18 residues long. The DNA of the CDR3 is TGTGCCAGCAGCGTAGATTTTCTCCCCGGTGCAGGGGGTTACGAGCAGTACTTC. Residues: CASSVDFLPGAGGYEQYF.

CDR3 sequence: CASSIKDWANVLTF. CDR3 coding DNA: TGTGCCAGTAGTATCAAGGACTGGGCCAACGTCCTGACTTTC. The chain is built from TRBV19 and TRBJ2-6, with a tentative D call TRBD2 (5 bases). In germline, CDR1 is LNHDA, CDR2 SQIVND (reference sequence). There are 14 residues in the CDR3. The V end was cut by 3 bases, the J end by 5 bases, with 8 bases between.

The chain combines TRBV3-1 (or the pseudogene TRBV3-2) with TRBJ2-3; 12 bases are a match to TRBD2. J was trimmed by 2 bases and V by 8 bases; bases with no gene match: 8. CDR3 length: 16 amino acids. Germline loops: CDR1 LGHDT, CDR2 YNNKEL (reference sequence). CDR3 in amino acids: CASARTSGKLTDTQYF. CDR3 nucleotides: TGTGCCAGCGCCCGGACTAGCGGGAAACTCACAGATACGCAGTATTTT.

The chain has TRBV5-1 and TRBJ2-7, with 7 bases fitting TRBD1. The ends lost 3 bases at V and 4 bases at J; junction bases unmatched: 4. The CDR3 runs to 13 residues. CDR1 and CDR2 (germline): SGHRS, YFSETQ. CDR3 protein: CASSWDRQYEQYF. Written as DNA, the CDR3 is TGCGCCAGCAGCTGGGACAGACAATACGAGCAGTACTTC.

This chain joins TRBV7-5 and TRBJ2-1; the D call TRBD1 from the table was never checked on the DNA. TRBV7-5 is tagged as a pseudogene. CDR3 size: 13 residues. The CDR3 region has the DNA TGTGCCAGAAGCTGGCGACAGAACAATGAGCAGTTCTTC. This translates into CARSWRQNNEQFF.

The chain recombines TRBV21-1 with TRBJ2-3; the DNA was not used to check the table's D call, TRBD1. TRBV21-1 is noted as a pseudogene. The CDR3 sequence is 14 residues long. CDR3 region: CASSKGLSTDTQYF. In DNA form, the CDR3 reads TGTGCCAGCAGCAAGGGCCTAAGCACAGATACGCAGTATTTT.

The J gene is TRBJ2-3, the V gene TRBV19; TRBD2 agrees at 8 bases. After removal of 0 bases from V and 0 bases from J, the junction contained 2 bases not matched to a gene. This CDR3 has 16 amino acids. CDR1 is LNHDA and CDR2 is SQIVND in the germline V gene (reference sequence). CDR3 nucleotides: TGTGCCAGTAGTATAGATAGCGGGACTAGCACAGATACGCAGTATTTT. This translates into CASSIDSGTSTDTQYF.

This rearrangement joins TRBV5-6 to TRBJ2-1, with 8 bases matching TRBD2. The CDR3 totals 18 residues. Germline assignment: CDR1 SGHDT and CDR2 YYEEEE. V dropped 3 bases and J dropped 1; count of bases not matched to a gene: 12. CDR3 sequence (DNA): TGTGCCAGCAGCTCCCGCTTAGGGGCGGGAGGTTCCTACAATGAGCAGTTCTTC. It translates to CASSSRLGAGGSYNEQFF.

This chain joins TRBV19 and TRBJ1-5; D is unresolved. The CDR3 runs 12 residues. Between the trimmed V and J ends, which lost 3 bases and 5 bases, there was a span of 5 bases. The germline V gene has CDR1 LNHDA and CDR2 SQIVND (reference sequence). Written as DNA, the CDR3 is TGTGCCAGTAGTATCCCCTATCAGCCCCAGCATTTT. It encodes CASSIPYQPQHF.

The chain uses TRBV7-2 and TRBJ2-7, with TRBD2 identical over 9 bases. The CDR3 extends over 17 amino acids. CDR1 and CDR2 from the germline V gene are SGHTA and FQGNSA. V gave up 1 base and J gave up 5 bases; unmatched junction bases: 12. DNA of the CDR3: TGTGCCAGCAGCTTAGGTGAGGGGACTAGCAGACTCCACGAGCAGTACTTC. Translation: CASSLGEGTSRLHEQYF.

This chain joins TRBV6-5 and TRBJ2-7; 8 bases fit TRBD2. This CDR3 spans 16 amino acids. V lost 4 bases to trimming and J lost 4 bases; unmatched junction nucleotides: 12. Germline V lookup: CDR1 MNHEY, CDR2 SVGAGI. CDR3 loop: CASSSQGTRPGYEQYF. CDR3 nucleotide sequence: TGTGCCAGCAGTTCCCAGGGGACTAGGCCCGGATACGAGCAGTACTTC.

The chain uses TRBV11-3 and TRBJ2-6, with 9 bases that match TRBD1. CDR3 size: 18 residues. Trimming removed 4 bases from V and 0 bases from J; junction bases left unmatched: 7. Germline V gene lookup returns CDR1 SGHNT and CDR2 YENEEA. CDR3 DNA sequence: TGTGCCAGCAGCTCAGCCGGGACAGGGACCTCTGGGGCCAACGTCCTGACTTTC. It encodes CASSSAGTGTSGANVLTF.

The chain recombines TRBV7-9 with TRBJ2-2; 12 bases are shared with TRBD2. Per the germline V gene, CDR1 is SEHNR and CDR2 is FQNEAQ (reference sequence). After removal of 5 bases from V and 4 bases from J, the junction contained 5 bases not matched to a gene. The CDR3 runs 16 residues. Here the CDR3 DNA reads TGTGCCAGCAGCCAACTAGCGGGAGGTGTCACCGGGGAGCTGTTTTTT. Amino acid sequence: CASSQLAGGVTGELFF.

Only one count was recorded for this clone. The rearrangement joins TRBV19 to TRBJ2-1; TRBD2 matches at 7 bases. The trim removed 4 bases at V and 7 bases at J, leaving 10 bases unmatched. Germline-derived CDR1 and CDR2 are LNHDA and SQIVND (reference sequence). The CDR3 has 15 amino acids. The CDR3 nucleotides are TGTGCCAGTAGTACTGAGCGGGGAGGACTGAATGAGCAGTTCTTC. Translated: CASSTERGGLNEQFF.

The rearrangement joins TRBV5-1 to TRBJ2-7, with TRBD2 identical over 9 bases. The length of the CDR3 is 14 residues. V was pared by 4 bases and J by 2 bases, with 4 bases of the junction left unmatched. Germline assignment: CDR1 SGHRS and CDR2 YFSETQ. CDR3 bases: TGCGCCAGCAGCACCGGACTAGCGCCCTACGAGCAGTACTTC. Translated: CASSTGLAPYEQYF.